Sequencing of this T cell receptor beta chain was carried out in a study of siplizumab effects on memory and regulatory T cells. Whole-study findings and limits: Suppressive function of proliferating Tregs from siplizumab cultures was not confirmed.

The CDR3 has 13 amino acids. The V end lost 3 bases, the J end lost 6 bases, and 11 bases lay between the germline ends. The germline V gene has CDR1 LNHDA and CDR2 SQIVND (reference sequence). As to this clone: Its antigen is unknown.

Sequencing was performed with immunoSEQ multiplex PCR; in TCRdb, only in-frame clones are kept and a portion is missing. This table has 85,000 to 130,000 clones, roughly nine tenths appearing once. The chain uses TRBV19 and TRBJ2-5; D assignment may be TRBD1 or TRBD2 (5 bases each). The TCR was taken from a human donor in good health. What was sequenced was Tregs sorted from blood. This CDR3 reads CASSIVEGQTQYF. The CDR3 nucleotides are TGTGCCAGTAGTATCGTCGAGGGACAGACCCAGTACTTC.